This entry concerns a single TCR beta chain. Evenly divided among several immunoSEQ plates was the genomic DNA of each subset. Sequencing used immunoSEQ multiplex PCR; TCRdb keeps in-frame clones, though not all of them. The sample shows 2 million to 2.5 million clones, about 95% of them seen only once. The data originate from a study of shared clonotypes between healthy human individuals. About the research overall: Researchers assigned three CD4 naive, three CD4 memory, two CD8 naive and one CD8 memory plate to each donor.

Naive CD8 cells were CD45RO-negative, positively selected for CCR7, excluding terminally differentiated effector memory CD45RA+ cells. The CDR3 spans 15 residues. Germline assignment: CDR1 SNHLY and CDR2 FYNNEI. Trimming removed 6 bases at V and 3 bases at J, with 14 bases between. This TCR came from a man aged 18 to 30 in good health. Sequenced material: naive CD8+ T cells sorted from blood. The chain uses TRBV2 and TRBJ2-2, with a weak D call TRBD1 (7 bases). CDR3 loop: CASRSGRGDTGELFF. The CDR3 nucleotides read TGTGCCAGCAGATCGGGCAGGGGGGACACCGGGGAGCTGTTTTTT. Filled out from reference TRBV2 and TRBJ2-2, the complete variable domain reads EPEVTQTPSHQVTQMGQEVILRCVPISNHLYFYWYRQILGQKVEFLVSFYNNEISEKSEIFDDQFSVERPDGSNFTLKIRSTKLEDSAMYFCASRSGRGDTGELFFGEGSRLTVL.